This T cell receptor (beta chain) was recovered during a study of identical twins' blood T cells. The germline V and J ends were trimmed by 4 bases and 3 bases, with 15 bases remaining between them. The CDR3 runs 15 residues. The germline CDR1 and CDR2 sequences are PRHDT and FYEKMQ (reference sequence). TCRdb used MiXCR to reprocess the 5' RACE reads, holding one entry per CDR3 protein. The repertoire holds 300,000 to 400,000 distinct CDR3 sequences, with about 28% as singletons. The J gene is TRBJ1-1, the V gene TRBV13; a possible D gene is TRBD1 (5 bases). The TCR was taken from a woman aged 18-49 years in good health. What was sequenced was PBMCs. The CDR3 DNA reads as TGTGCCAGCAGCTCCCAGGCAGGGATGCACACTGAAGCTTTCTTT. This sequence encodes CASSSQAGMHTEAFF.